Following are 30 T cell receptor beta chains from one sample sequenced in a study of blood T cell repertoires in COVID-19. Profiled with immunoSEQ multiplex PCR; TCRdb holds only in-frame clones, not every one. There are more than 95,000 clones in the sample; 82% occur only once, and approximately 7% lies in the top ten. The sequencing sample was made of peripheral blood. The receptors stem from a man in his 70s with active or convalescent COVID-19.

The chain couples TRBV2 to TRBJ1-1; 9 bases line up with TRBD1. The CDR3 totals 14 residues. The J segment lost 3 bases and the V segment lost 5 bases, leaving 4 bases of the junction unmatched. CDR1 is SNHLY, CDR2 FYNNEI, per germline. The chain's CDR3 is CASSQTGGDTEAFF. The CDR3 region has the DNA TGTGCCAGCAGTCAGACAGGGGGAGACACTGAAGCTTTCTTT.

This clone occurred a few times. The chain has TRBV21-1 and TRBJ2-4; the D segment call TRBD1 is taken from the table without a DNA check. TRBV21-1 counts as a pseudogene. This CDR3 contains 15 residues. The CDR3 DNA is TGTGCCAGCCCCCCGCCTACAGGCACCAAAAACATTCAGTACTTC. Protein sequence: CASPPPTGTKNIQYF.

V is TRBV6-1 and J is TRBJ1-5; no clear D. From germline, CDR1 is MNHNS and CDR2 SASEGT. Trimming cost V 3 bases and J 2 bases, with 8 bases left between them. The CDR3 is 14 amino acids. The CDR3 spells CASSEVGRNQPQHF. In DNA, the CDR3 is TGTGCCAGCAGTGAGGTTGGGCGCAATCAGCCCCAGCATTTT.

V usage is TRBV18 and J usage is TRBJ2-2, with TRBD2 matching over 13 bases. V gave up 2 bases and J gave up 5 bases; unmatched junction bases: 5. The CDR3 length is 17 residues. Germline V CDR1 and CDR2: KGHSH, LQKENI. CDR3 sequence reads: CASSPTGTSGTTGELFF. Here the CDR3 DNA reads TGTGCCAGCTCACCAACGGGGACTAGCGGGACGACCGGGGAGCTGTTTTTT.

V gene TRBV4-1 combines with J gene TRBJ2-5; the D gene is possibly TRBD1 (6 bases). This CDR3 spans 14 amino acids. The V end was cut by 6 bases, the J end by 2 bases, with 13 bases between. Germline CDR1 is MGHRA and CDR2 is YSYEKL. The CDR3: CASRGDNYQETQYF. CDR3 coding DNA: TGCGCCAGCAGGGGGGACAATTATCAAGAGACCCAGTACTTC.

In nucleotides, the CDR3 is TGCGCCAGCAGTGGGACAGCCAATTCACCCCTCCACTTT. This translates into CASSGTANSPLHF. The V gene is TRBV10-2, the J gene TRBJ1-6; D is perhaps TRBD1 (6 bases). Germline values: CDR1 WSHSY, CDR2 SAAADI. V lost 4 bases and J lost 7, with 8 bases in between. The CDR3 is 13 residues long.

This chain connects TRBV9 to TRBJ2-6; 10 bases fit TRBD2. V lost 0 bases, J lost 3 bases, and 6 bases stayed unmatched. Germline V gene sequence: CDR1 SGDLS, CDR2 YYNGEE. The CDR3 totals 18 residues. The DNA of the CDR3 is TGTGCCAGCAGCGTAGGCCTAGCGGGAGTATTTGGGGCCAACGTCCTGACTTTC. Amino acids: CASSVGLAGVFGANVLTF.

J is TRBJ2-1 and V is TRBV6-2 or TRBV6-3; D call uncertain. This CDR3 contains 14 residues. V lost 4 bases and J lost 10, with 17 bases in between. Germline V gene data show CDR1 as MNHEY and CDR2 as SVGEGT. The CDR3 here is CASSSPAQFGEQFF. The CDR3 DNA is TGTGCCAGCAGTTCTCCCGCGCAATTCGGGGAGCAGTTCTTC.

The CDR3 DNA follows: TGTGCCACCAGCTCGGGGGGCTGGGAGACCCAGTACTTC. This encodes CATSSGGWETQYF. This rearrangement joins TRBV15 to TRBJ2-5; tentatively, D is TRBD2 (7 bases). This CDR3 comprises 13 residues. V was cut by 5 bases and J by 5 bases, with 12 bases left in between. In germline, CDR1 is LNHNV, CDR2 YYDKDF (reference sequence).

CDR3 DNA: TGCAGTGCAGTGAGGGAAGGTGCGGCTTTCTTT. Residues: CSAVREGAAFF. The rearrangement uses TRBV20-1 and TRBJ1-1, with no clear D. CDR1 is DFQATT and CDR2 is SNEGSKA in the germline V gene (reference sequence). The CDR3 consists of 11 residues. Trimming took off 6 bases at V and 11 bases at J, with 16 bases between the two ends.

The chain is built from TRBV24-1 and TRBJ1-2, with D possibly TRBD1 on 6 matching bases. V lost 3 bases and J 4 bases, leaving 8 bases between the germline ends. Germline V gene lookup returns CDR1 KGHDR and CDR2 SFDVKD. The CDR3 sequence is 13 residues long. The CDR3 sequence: CATSDRTVYGYTF. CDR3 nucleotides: TGTGCCACCAGTGATAGGACAGTCTATGGCTACACCTTC.

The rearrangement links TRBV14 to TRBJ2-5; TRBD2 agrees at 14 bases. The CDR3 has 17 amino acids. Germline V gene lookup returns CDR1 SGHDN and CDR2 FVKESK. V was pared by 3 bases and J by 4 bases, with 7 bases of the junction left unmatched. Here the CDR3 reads CASSQGLAGAGRETQYF. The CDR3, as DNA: TGTGCCAGCAGCCAGGGACTAGCGGGAGCGGGTAGAGAGACCCAGTACTTC.

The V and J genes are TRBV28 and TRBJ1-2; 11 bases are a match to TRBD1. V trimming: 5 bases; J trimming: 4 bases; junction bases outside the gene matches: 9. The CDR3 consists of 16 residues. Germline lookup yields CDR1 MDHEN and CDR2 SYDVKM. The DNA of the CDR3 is TGTGCCAGCAGTCCCGGGACAGGGGGTGGCATCTATGGCTACACCTTC. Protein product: CASSPGTGGGIYGYTF.

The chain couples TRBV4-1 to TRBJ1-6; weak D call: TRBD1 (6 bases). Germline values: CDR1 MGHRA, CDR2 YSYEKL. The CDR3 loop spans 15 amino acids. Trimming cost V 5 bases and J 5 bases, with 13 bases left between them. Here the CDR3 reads CASSSRTANNSPLHF. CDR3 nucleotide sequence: TGCGCCAGCAGCTCCCGGACAGCGAATAATTCACCCCTCCACTTT.

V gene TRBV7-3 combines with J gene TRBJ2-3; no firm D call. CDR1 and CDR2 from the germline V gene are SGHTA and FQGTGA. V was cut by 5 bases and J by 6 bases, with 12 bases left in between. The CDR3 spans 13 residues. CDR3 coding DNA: TGTGCCAGCAGCCCAAGGAGAAGGGATACGCAGTATTTT. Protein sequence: CASSPRRRDTQYF. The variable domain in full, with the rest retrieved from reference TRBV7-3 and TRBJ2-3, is GAGVSQTPSNKVTEKGKYVELRCDPISGHTALYWYRQSLGQGPEFLIYFQGTGAADDSGLPNDRFFAVRPEGSVSTLKIQRTERGDSAVYLCASSPRRRDTQYFGPGTRLTVL.

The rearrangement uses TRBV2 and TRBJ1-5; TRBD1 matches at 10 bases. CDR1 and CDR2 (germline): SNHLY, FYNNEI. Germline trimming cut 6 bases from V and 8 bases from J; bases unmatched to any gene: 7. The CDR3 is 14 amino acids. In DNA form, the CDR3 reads TGTGCCAGCAGCCAGGACAGGGGGTCGGAGCCCCAGCATTTT. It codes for CASSQDRGSEPQHF.

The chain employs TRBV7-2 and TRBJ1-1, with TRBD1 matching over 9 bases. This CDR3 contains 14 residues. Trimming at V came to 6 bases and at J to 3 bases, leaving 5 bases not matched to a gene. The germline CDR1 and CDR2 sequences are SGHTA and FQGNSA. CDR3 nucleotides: TGTGCCAGCAGACCCGACAGGGGGTACACTGAAGCTTTCTTT. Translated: CASRPDRGYTEAFF.

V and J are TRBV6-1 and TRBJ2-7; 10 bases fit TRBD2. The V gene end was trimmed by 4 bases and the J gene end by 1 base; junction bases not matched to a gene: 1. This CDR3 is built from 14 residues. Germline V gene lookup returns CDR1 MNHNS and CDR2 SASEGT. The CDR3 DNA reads TGTGCCAGCAGTGGAGCGGGAGGGTCCTACGAGCAGTACTTC. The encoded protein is CASSGAGGSYEQYF.

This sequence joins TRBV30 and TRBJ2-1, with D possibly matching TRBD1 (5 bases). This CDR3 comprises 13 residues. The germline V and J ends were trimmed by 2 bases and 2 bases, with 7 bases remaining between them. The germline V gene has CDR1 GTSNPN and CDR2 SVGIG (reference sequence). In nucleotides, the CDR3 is TGTGCCTGGAGTAAGGGGACCTACAATGAGCAGTTCTTC. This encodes CAWSKGTYNEQFF.

The DNA of the CDR3 is TGTGCCAGCTCACCAAGCTGGGACAGAGAGCAGTTCTTC. Residues: CASSPSWDREQFF. This chain joins TRBV18 and TRBJ2-1, with TRBD1 identical over 7 bases. This CDR3 spans 13 amino acids. Germline loops: CDR1 KGHSH, CDR2 LQKENI. Losses at the gene ends were 2 bases for V and 10 bases for J; bases not matched to a gene: 5.

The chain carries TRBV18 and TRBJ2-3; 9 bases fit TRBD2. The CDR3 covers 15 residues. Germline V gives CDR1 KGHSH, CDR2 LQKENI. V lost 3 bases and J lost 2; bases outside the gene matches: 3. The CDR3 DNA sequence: TGTGCCAGCTCACCCCAGCGGGGGGTCACAGATACGCAGTATTTT. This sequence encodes CASSPQRGVTDTQYF. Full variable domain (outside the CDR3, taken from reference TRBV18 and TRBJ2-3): NAGVMQNPRHLVRRRGQEARLRCSPMKGHSHVYWYRQLPEEGLKFMVYLQKENIIDESGMPKERFSAEFPKEGPSILRIQQVVRGDSAAYFCASSPQRGVTDTQYFGPGTRLTVL.

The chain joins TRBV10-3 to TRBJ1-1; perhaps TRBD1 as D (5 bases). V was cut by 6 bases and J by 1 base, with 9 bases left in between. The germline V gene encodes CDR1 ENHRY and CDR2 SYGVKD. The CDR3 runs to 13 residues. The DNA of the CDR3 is TGTGCCATCAGGACAGACAGGAACACTGAAGCTTTCTTT. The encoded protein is CAIRTDRNTEAFF.

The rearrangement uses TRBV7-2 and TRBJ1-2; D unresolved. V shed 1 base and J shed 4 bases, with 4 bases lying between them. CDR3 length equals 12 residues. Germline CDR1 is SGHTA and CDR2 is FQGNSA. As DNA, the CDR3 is TGTGCCAGCAGCTTAGACAGCTATGGCTACACCTTC. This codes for CASSLDSYGYTF.

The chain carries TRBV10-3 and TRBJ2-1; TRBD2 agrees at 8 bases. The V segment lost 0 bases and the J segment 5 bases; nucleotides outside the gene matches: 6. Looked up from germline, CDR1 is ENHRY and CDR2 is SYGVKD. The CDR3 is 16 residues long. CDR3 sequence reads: CAISESSGTGHNEQFF. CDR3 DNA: TGTGCCATCAGTGAGTCTAGCGGGACCGGGCACAATGAGCAGTTCTTC.

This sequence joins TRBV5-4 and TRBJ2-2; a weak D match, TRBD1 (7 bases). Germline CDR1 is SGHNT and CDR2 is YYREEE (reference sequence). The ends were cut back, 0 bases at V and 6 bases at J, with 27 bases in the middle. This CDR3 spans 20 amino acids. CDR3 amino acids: CASSLAGYWRGRSNAGELFF. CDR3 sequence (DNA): TGTGCCAGCAGCTTGGCGGGGTACTGGAGGGGGCGTTCTAACGCCGGGGAGCTGTTTTTT.

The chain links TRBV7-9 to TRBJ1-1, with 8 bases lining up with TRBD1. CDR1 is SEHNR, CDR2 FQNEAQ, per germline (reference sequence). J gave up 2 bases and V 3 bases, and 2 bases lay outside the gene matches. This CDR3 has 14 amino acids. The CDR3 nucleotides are TGTGCCAGCAGCTTCGACAGGGGAAACACTGAAGCTTTCTTT. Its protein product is CASSFDRGNTEAFF.

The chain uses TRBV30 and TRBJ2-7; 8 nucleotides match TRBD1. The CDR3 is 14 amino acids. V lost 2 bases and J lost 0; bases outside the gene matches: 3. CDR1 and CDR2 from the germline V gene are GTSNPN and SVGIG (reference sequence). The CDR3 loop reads CAWSIRGPSYEQYF. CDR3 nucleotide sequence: TGTGCCTGGAGTATCAGGGGGCCCTCCTACGAGCAGTACTTC.

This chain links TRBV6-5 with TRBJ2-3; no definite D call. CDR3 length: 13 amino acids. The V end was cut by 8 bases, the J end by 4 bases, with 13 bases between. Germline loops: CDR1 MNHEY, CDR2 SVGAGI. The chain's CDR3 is CASRGSAPDTQYF. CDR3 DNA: TGTGCCAGCCGCGGTAGTGCGCCAGATACGCAGTATTTT.

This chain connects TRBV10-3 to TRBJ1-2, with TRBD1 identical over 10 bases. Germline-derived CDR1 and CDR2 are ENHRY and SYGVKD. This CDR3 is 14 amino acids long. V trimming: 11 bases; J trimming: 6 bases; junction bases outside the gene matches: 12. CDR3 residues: CAVGTGESFHGYTF. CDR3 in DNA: TGTGCCGTCGGGACAGGGGAATCTTTCCATGGCTACACCTTC.

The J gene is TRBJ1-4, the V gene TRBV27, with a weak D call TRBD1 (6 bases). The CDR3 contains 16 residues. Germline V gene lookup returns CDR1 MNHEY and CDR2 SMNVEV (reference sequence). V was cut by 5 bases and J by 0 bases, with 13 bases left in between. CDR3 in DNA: TGTGCCAGCAGTAAACAGGGCAGTGCAACTAATGAAAAACTGTTTTTT. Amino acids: CASSKQGSATNEKLFF.